The rows below give T cell receptor beta chains drawn from one sample of a study of control samples from healthy donors and cancer patients. Repertoires were generated with immunoSEQ multiplex PCR, while TCRdb's copy carries only in-frame clones and drops some. The sample lists roughly 100,000 clones, around nine tenths occurring once. The sample taken for sequencing was blood. Receptors originate from a man aged 25-45 years in good health. The CDR3 runs from the conserved cysteine through the conserved F or W.

TRBJ2-5,TRBV6-5,CASSRDKQETQYF
TRBJ1-5,TRBV12-3/TRBV12-4,CASSFQGDQPQHF
TRBJ2-7,TRBV4-1,CASSPGNGNEQYF
TRBJ2-3,TRBV4-1,CASSHLRLPEMDTQYF
TRBJ1-4,TRBV7-9,CASSLAASSSEKLFF
TRBJ2-1,TRBV5-1,CASSFFTSGSDEQFF
TRBJ2-1,TRBV18,CASSPSLDDEQFF
TRBJ2-1,TRBV27,CASSTLAGREQFF
TRBJ2-3,TRBV6-6,CASSYDRSDTQYF
TRBJ1-2,TRBV28,CASSLWGGGSSYGYTF
TRBJ2-7,TRBV30,CAWSTRQGKEQYF
TRBJ1-1,TRBV15,CATSRAILNTEAFF
TRBJ1-3,TRBV6-1,CASSESTGITGNTIYF
TRBJ2-1,TRBV2,CASSVLAGVSNEQFF
TRBJ1-2,TRBV28,CASSSRGPGYTF
TRBJ2-2,TRBV10-3,CAIMGTGRTGELFF
TRBJ2-2,TRBV7-8,CASPRERTANTGELFF
TRBJ2-1,TRBV28,CASSLGADRYNEQFF
TRBJ2-7,TRBV5-1,CASSFSGGYEQYF
TRBJ1-2,TRBV4-1,CASSQSQGPDGYTF
TRBJ1-3,TRBV6-6,CASTYARGWNTIYF
TRBJ2-7,TRBV6-2/TRBV6-3,CASSPARSPCEQYF
TRBJ1-3,TRBV4-1,CASSQGALGTIAESGNTIYF
TRBJ2-2,TRBV18,CASSPGPNTGELFF
TRBJ2-3,TRBV11-3,CASSSLQDPGDTQYF
TRBJ2-1,TRBV7-8,CASSSRVSSYNEQFF
TRBJ2-1,TRBV12-3/TRBV12-4,CASSPEGRDEQFF
TRBJ2-1,TRBV5-4,CASSPAGGHPTGNEQFF
TRBJ1-1,TRBV27,CASRSGEGMNTEAFF
TRBJ2-7,TRBV4-1,CASSQDPPPTGILSYEQYF
TRBJ2-1,TRBV19,CASSTGAARYNEQFF
TRBJ1-4,TRBV29-1,CSVVSGTTDPTQKLFF
TRBJ1-1,TRBV3-1/TRBV3-2,CASSQGATEAFF
TRBJ1-2,TRBV30,CACCRLETGYTF
TRBJ2-5,TRBV12-3/TRBV12-4,CASRLEETQYF
TRBJ1-4,TRBV11-3,CASSLGPGSNEKLFF
TRBJ1-5,TRBV19,CASSPADGVSNQPQHF
TRBJ2-6,TRBV7-3,CASSLNGPSGANVLTF
TRBJ1-4,TRBV4-1,CASSQDWTGTDEKLFF
TRBJ2-1,TRBV28,CATGSRGFSGNEQFF
TRBJ1-2,TRBV7-3,CASSLGQGEGYTF
TRBJ1-4,TRBV5-6,CASSLERTANEKLFF
TRBJ1-1,TRBV7-2,CASRDADRLMNTEAFF
TRBJ2-1,TRBV11-2,CASSFMSHNEQFF
TRBJ2-2,TRBV24-1,CATSDPLGGGTGELFF
TRBJ2-5,TRBV6-5,CASSLDRVQETQYF
TRBJ2-3,TRBV3-1/TRBV3-2,CASSQAASGSFDTQYF
TRBJ2-2,TRBV27,CASSFRGRDGELFF
TRBJ2-7,TRBV9,CASSVGLAGREQYF
TRBJ2-7,TRBV7-6,CASSRNRGDRRGADEQYF
TRBJ1-5,TRBV18,CASSQGDTKTNQPQHF